The source of this T cell receptor (beta chain) is a study of blood T cell repertoires in COVID-19. CDR1 MNHEY and CDR2 SVGEGT come from the germline V gene. The CDR3 is 15 residues long. Trimming left V 6 bases short and J 0 bases short, with 14 bases between. In the authors' methods: Amplification from reference gene primers served as the basis for estimated nucleated cell counts. Clones were sequenced by immunoSEQ multiplex PCR, and TCRdb holds only the in-frame ones, with some missing. V and J calls and clone size are those listed in that table; D and trimming were worked out from the DNA. The data show about 98,000 clones, with about four fifths seen just once and around 22% held by the top ten.

This TCR was recovered from an older man with acute or convalescent COVID-19. Sequencing was performed on peripheral blood. This chain joins TRBV6-2 or TRBV6-3 and TRBJ1-1; possibly TRBD1 for D (6 bases). The CDR3 sequence: CASSRLGAMNTEAFF. In DNA form, the CDR3 reads TGTGCCAGCAGCCGCCTGGGGGCCATGAACACTGAAGCTTTCTTT.